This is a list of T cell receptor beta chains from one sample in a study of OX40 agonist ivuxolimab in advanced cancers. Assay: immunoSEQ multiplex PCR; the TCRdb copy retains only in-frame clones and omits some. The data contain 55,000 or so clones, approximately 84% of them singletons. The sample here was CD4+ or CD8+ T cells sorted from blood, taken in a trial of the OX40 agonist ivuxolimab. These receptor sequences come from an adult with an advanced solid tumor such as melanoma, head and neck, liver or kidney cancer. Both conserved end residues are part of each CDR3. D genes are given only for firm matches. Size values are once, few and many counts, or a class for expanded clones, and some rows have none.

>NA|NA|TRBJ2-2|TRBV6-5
CASSYIHSANTGELFF
TGTGCCAGCAGTTACATACACAGCGCGAACACCGGGGAGCTGTTTTTT
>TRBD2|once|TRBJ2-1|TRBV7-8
CASSLWAGRAPNEQFF
TGTGCCAGCAGCTTATGGGCCGGGAGGGCCCCGAATGAGCAGTTCTTC
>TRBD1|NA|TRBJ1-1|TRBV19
CASSSGRDRGLQLFAEAFF
TGTGCCAGTAGCTCGGGCCGGGACAGGGGGCTCCAGTTGTTTGCTGAAGCTTTCTTT
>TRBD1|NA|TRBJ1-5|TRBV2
CASRGTGGRQPQHF
TGTGCCAGCAGGGGGACAGGGGGGCGGCAGCCCCAGCATTTT
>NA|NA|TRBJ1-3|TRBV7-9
CASSPGTEPGNTIYF
TGTGCCAGCAGCCCCGGTACAGAACCTGGAAACACCATATATTTT
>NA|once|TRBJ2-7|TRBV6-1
CASRPPGGTYEQYF
TGTGCCAGCAGACCCCCCGGGGGAACCTACGAGCAGTACTTC
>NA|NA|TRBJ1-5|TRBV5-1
CASAGDSNQPQHF
TGCGCCAGCGCAGGGGATAGCAATCAGCCCCAGCATTTT
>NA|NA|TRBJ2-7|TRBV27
CASSSRTGYEQYF
TGTGCCAGCAGTTCCCGGACGGGATACGAGCAGTACTTC
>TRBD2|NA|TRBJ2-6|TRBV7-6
CASSPGGSGANVLTF
TGTGCCAGCAGCCCGGGGGGCTCTGGGGCCAACGTCCTGACTTTC
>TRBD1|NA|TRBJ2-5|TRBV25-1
CASSESDRGLQETQYF
TGTGCCAGCAGTGAATCGGACAGGGGGCTCCAAGAGACCCAGTACTTC
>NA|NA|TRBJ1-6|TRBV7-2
CASSLDAGNSPLHF
TGTGCCAGCAGCTTAGATGCGGGGAATTCACCCCTCCACTTT
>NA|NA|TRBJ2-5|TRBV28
CASSNRQTQYF
TGTGCCAGCAGTAACAGACAGACCCAGTACTTC
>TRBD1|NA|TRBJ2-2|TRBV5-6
CASSLRRTGGTGELFF
TGTGCCAGCAGCTTGCGTAGAACAGGGGGCACCGGGGAGCTGTTTTTT
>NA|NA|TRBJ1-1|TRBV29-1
CSVERPVNTEAFF
TGCAGCGTTGAACGTCCGGTGAACACTGAAGCTTTCTTT
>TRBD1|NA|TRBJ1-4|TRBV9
CASSEIQGTNEKLFF
TGTGCCAGCAGCGAAATACAGGGGACTAATGAAAAACTGTTTTTT
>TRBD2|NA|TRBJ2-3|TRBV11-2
CASSEATSGRLLFGDTQYF
TGTGCCAGCAGCGAGGCAACTAGCGGGAGGTTGTTGTTTGGAGATACGCAGTATTTT
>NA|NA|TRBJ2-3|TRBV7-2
CASSLVSADTQYF
TGTGCCAGCAGCTTAGTTTCTGCAGATACGCAGTATTTT
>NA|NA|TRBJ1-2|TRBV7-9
CASSLVGDYYGYTF
TGTGCCAGCAGCCTTGTAGGAGATTACTATGGCTACACCTTC
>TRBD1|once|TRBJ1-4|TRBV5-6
CASSLGTGGGEKLFF
TGTGCCAGCAGCTTGGGGACAGGGGGTGGTGAAAAACTGTTTTTT
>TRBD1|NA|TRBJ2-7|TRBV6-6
CASRATGGDEQYF
TGTGCCAGCAGGGCGACAGGGGGAGACGAGCAGTACTTC
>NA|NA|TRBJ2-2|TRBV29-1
CSVDRRGNTGELFF
TGCAGCGTTGATCGCAGGGGAAATACCGGGGAGCTGTTTTTT
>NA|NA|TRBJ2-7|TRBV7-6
CASSSRVQTSYEQYF
TGTGCCAGCAGCTCCCGGGTCCAAACCTCCTACGAGCAGTACTTC
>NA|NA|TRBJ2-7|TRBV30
CAWSRTRPSYEQYF
TGTGCCTGGAGTCGTACAAGGCCCTCCTACGAGCAGTACTTC
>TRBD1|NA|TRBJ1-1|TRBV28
CASSLLGTGNTEAFF
TGTGCCAGCAGTTTATTAGGGACAGGGAACACTGAAGCTTTCTTT
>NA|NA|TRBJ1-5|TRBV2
CASSPHGNQPQHF
TGTGCCAGCAGTCCGCATGGCAATCAGCCCCAGCATTTT
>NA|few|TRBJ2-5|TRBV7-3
CASSQRQLAQETQYF
TGTGCCAGCAGCCAGAGACAGCTCGCCCAAGAGACCCAGTACTTC
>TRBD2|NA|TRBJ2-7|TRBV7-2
CASSFGLAEISYEQYF
TGTGCCAGCAGCTTTGGGCTAGCGGAAATATCCTACGAGCAGTACTTC
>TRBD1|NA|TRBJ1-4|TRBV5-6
CASSRTGTGDEKLFF
TGTGCCAGCAGCCGAACCGGGACAGGGGATGAAAAACTGTTTTTT
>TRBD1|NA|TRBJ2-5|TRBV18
CASSPRQGVQETQYF
TGTGCCAGCTCACCCCGGCAGGGGGTCCAAGAGACCCAGTACTTC
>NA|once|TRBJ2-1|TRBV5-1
CASSPTGGGNEQFF
TGCGCCAGCAGCCCGACAGGCGGGGGCAATGAGCAGTTCTTC
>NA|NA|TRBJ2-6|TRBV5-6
CASTWGRAPGANVLTF
TGTGCCAGCACTTGGGGCAGGGCCCCTGGGGCCAACGTCCTGACTTTC
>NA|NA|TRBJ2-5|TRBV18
CASSPGQEQETQYF
TGTGCCAGCTCACCGGGGCAGGAGCAAGAGACCCAGTACTTC
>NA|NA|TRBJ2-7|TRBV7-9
CASSSGTWGSYEQYF
TGTGCCAGCAGCTCTGGGACTTGGGGCTCCTACGAGCAGTACTTC
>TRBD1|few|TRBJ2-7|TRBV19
CASRRTGSNEQYF
TGTGCCAGTAGGAGGACAGGTTCTAACGAGCAGTACTTC
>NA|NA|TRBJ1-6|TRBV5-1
CASSLGSKSPLHF
TGCGCCAGCAGCTTGGGGAGTAAGTCACCCCTCCACTTT
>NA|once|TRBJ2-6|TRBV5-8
CASRGGQPSGANVLTF
TGTGCCAGCAGGGGGGGCCAACCCTCTGGGGCCAACGTCCTGACTTTC
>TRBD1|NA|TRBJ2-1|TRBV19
CASSVNRGYNEQFF
TGTGCCAGTAGTGTGAACAGGGGCTACAATGAGCAGTTCTTC
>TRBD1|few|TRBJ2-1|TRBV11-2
CASSWTGHSYNEQFF
TGTGCCAGCAGCTGGACAGGGCACTCCTACAATGAGCAGTTCTTC
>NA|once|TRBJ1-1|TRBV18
CASSRGGPNTEAFF
TGTGCCAGCTCACGGGGGGGGCCGAACACTGAAGCTTTCTTT
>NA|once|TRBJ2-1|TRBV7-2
CASSARVAFPYNEQFF
TGTGCCAGCAGCGCTCGGGTAGCCTTCCCCTACAATGAGCAGTTCTTC
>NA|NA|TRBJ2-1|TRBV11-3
CASSSAEEGEQFF
TGTGCCAGCAGCTCAGCGGAAGAAGGGGAGCAGTTCTTC
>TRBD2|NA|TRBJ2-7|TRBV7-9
CASSLTSGSSYEQYF
TGTGCCAGCAGCTTAACTAGCGGGAGCTCCTACGAGCAGTACTTC
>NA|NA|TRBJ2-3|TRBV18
CASSLQPSTDTQYF
TGTGCCAGCTCTTTACAGCCTAGCACAGATACGCAGTATTTT
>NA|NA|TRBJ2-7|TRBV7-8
CASSLVGRTYEQYF
TGTGCCAGCAGCTTAGTTGGGAGGACCTACGAGCAGTACTTC
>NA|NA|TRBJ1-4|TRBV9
CASSVGPHDFNEKLFF
TGTGCCAGCAGCGTAGGCCCTCATGATTTTAATGAAAAACTGTTTTTT
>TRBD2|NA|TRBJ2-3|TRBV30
CAWKGREVDTQYF
TGTGCCTGGAAGGGACGGGAGGTGGATACGCAGTATTTT
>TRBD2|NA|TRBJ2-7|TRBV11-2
CASSSPGSGGYEQYF
TGTGCCAGCAGCTCCCCCGGAAGCGGGGGCTACGAGCAGTACTTC
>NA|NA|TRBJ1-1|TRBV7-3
CASSLTLNTEAFF
TGTGCCAGCAGCTTAACCCTGAACACTGAAGCTTTCTTT
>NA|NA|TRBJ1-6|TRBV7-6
CASSLVTVESSPLHF
TGTGCCAGCAGCTTAGTGACAGTGGAATCTTCACCCCTCCACTTT
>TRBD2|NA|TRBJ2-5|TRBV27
CASSQLARETQYF
TGTGCCAGCAGTCAACTAGCGAGAGAGACCCAGTACTTC
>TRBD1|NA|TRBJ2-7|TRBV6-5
CASSDTGDEQYF
TGTGCCAGCAGCGATACAGGGGACGAGCAGTACTTC
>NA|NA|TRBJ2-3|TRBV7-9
CASSPGRRDTDTQYF
TGTGCCAGCAGCCCCGGGCGTCGGGACACAGATACGCAGTATTTT
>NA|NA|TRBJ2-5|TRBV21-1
CASSKAEDRGSRETQYF
TGTGCCAGCAGCAAAGCTGAGGACAGAGGATCTCGAGAGACCCAGTACTTC
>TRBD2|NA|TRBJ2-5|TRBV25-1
CASSEAGVETQYF
TGTGCCAGCAGTGAAGCGGGGGTGGAGACCCAGTACTTC
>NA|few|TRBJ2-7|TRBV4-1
CASSQTLIVHEQYF
TGCGCCAGCAGCCAGACTTTAATAGTCCACGAGCAGTACTTC
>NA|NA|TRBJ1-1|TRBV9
CASSVGPTGLNTEAFF
TGTGCCAGCAGCGTAGGTCCTACAGGGTTGAACACTGAAGCTTTCTTT
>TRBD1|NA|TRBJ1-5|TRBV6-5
CASSTGVGNQPQHF
TGTGCCAGCAGTACAGGGGTGGGCAATCAGCCCCAGCATTTT
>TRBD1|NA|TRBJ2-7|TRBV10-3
CAISESGDSYEQYF
TGTGCCATCAGTGAGTCTGGGGACAGCTACGAGCAGTACTTC
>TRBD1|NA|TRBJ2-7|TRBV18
CASSLGTGAYEQYF
TGTGCCAGCTCACTAGGGACAGGGGCCTACGAGCAGTACTTC